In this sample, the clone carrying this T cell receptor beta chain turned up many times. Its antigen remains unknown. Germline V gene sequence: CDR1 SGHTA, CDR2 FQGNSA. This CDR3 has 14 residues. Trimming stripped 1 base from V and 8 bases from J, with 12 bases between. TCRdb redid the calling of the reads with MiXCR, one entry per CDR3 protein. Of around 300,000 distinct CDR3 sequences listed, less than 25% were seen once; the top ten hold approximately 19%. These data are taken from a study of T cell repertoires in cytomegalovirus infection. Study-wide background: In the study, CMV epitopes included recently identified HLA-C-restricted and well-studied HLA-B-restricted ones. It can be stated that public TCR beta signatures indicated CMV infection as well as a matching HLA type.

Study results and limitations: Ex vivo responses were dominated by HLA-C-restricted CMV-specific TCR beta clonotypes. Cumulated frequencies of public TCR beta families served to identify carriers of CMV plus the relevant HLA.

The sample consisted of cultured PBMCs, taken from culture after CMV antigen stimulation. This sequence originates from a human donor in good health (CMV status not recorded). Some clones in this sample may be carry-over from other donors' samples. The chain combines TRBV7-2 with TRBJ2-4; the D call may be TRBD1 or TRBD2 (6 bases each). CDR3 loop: CASSLGRGKDIQYF. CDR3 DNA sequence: TGTGCCAGCAGCTTAGGGAGGGGGAAGGACATTCAGTACTTC.